Reported below is one T cell receptor beta chain. There is no known antigen for this receptor. No much larger clone is present one base from it, and per-base qualities are unavailable. The data stem from a study of blood T cell repertoires in COVID-19 (dated by TCRdb to about 2020). Looking at the study overall: Samples from collaborators originated in the United States, Italy and Spain and spanned both the acute and convalescent phases of COVID-19. The material from the prospective study consisted of cDNA or gDNA derived from T cells, B-cell-depleted T cells, or PBMCs. The dataset comprised deeply sampled blood TCRbeta repertoires from subjects exposed to, actively infected with, or recovered from COVID-19. The repertoires were made available in a free public database intended to serve as a resource for research on the immune response to SARS-CoV-2. Samples came from the ongoing ImmuneRACE study (first 160 participants) plus 1,254 subjects from 6 global collaborators. Nearly every sample came with metadata listing a de-identified subject ID, COVID-19 status, age in years and sex. Where available, HLA class I and class II types were obtained from metadata supplied by the sample provider rather than from assay-based typing. Results the study describes overall, beyond this receptor: The amount of clinical and demographic metadata varied by source and participant and was provided uncurated.

Reading the germline V gene gives CDR1 KGHDR and CDR2 SFDVKD. After removal of 3 bases from V and 4 bases from J, the junction retains 10 bases not matched to a gene. Including cysteine and phenylalanine, the CDR3 has 16 amino acids. Only the CDR3 DNA stays, 48 bases, in frame from base 1. TCRbeta CDR3 regions were amplified from genomic DNA by means of the immunoSEQ Assay, a bias-controlled multiplex PCR. The published analysis was carried out like this. The number of nucleated cells in each sample was estimated from the amplification of reference gene primers within the assay. Sequence reads were collapsed and filtered to measure the absolute abundance of every unique TCRbeta CDR3 rearrangement. For each sample, productive Simpson clonality was calculated by taking the square root of Simpson's diversity index across productive rearrangements. Held by TCRdb, this immuneACCESS table contains in-frame sequences only and omits some clones. Under half of the omission traces to an unresolved V gene where checked; the cause of the rest is unknown. The V and J calls and clone size are taken from that table; D and trimming were inferred from the DNA. The table for this sample lists 85,000 to 130,000 clones; approximately 88% of them were counted only once. Together, the top ten hold approximately 27% of the sample.

Each collaborating institution followed its own protocols to collect whole blood in K2EDTA tubes. For TCRbeta analysis, collaborators shipped samples as frozen whole blood, isolated PBMCs, or DNA extracted from either of those sample types. This chain joins TRBV24-1 to TRBJ1-1, with 7 bases aligning to TRBD1. The material sequenced was peripheral blood. This sequence originates from a man between 60 and 70 years old with acute or convalescent COVID-19. The DNA sequence is given as TGTGCCACCAGTGATCCAGGGGGTGTGAGCCCCACTGAAGCTTTCTTT. Its coded protein is CATSDPGGVSPTEAFF.